One sample yielded the 23 T cell receptor beta chains listed below, sequenced in a study of blood T cell repertoires in COVID-19. The table came from immunoSEQ multiplex PCR; TCRdb's copy has only in-frame clones and leaves some out. The sample yields fewer than 250,000 clones, about four fifths seen once. The specimen was peripheral blood. All receptors derive from a woman between 50 and 59 years old with active or convalescent COVID-19.

The V call is TRBV29-1, the J call TRBJ1-2; 7 positions agree with TRBD1. With V trimmed by 7 bases and J by 11 bases, 16 bases remained unmatched. CDR1 SQVTM and CDR2 ANQGSEA come from the germline V gene. This CDR3 spans 13 amino acids. CDR3 sequence (DNA): TGCAGCGCTTTACAGGGGAGTGAGTTCCCTTACACCTTC. Protein: CSALQGSEFPYTF.

This clone was seen just once. This chain links TRBV18 with TRBJ1-1, with D perhaps TRBD1 (5 bases). The germline V gene has CDR1 KGHSH and CDR2 LQKENI. This CDR3 region has 16 residues. V shed 1 base and J shed 4 bases, with 16 bases lying between them. The CDR3, as DNA: TGTGCCAGCTCACCACGACAGTACCGGGTAGGCACTGAAGCTTTCTTT. The encoded protein is CASSPRQYRVGTEAFF.

The gene calls are TRBV3-1 (or the pseudogene TRBV3-2) and TRBJ1-2, with 8 positions matching TRBD1. V shed 2 bases and J 8 bases; nucleotides not matched to a gene: 7. The CDR3 is 14 residues long. Germline V gene lookup returns CDR1 LGHDT and CDR2 YNNKEL (reference sequence). CDR3 protein: CASSQLTGVAGYTF. CDR3 nucleotide sequence: TGTGCCAGCAGCCAACTGACAGGGGTGGCCGGCTACACCTTC.

The CDR3 here is CASSLSLSNQPQHF. The CDR3 nucleotides are TGTGCCAGCAGCTTAAGCCTTAGCAATCAGCCCCAGCATTTT. V and J are TRBV7-9 and TRBJ1-5; unclear D gene. The CDR3 totals 14 residues. In germline, CDR1 is SEHNR, CDR2 FQNEAQ (reference sequence). The V and J ends lost 2 bases and 0 bases respectively, with 5 bases between them.

V usage is TRBV27 and J usage is TRBJ1-2; 7 bases fit TRBD1. The CDR3 is 14 residues long. Germline loops: CDR1 MNHEY, CDR2 SMNVEV (reference sequence). J lost 7 bases, V lost 5 bases, and 10 bases had no gene match. The CDR3 region has the DNA TGTGCCAGCAGTCCTGGGACAGCTCCTAGTGGCTACACCTTC. Translating it yields CASSPGTAPSGYTF.

The genes are TRBV4-1 and TRBJ2-5; 8 bases are a match to TRBD2. Germline CDR1 and CDR2: MGHRA and YSYEKL. CDR3 length equals 14 residues. Germline trimming cut 0 bases from V and 6 bases from J; bases unmatched to any gene: 3. The CDR3 protein is CASSQDVAGKTQYF. The CDR3, as DNA: TGCGCCAGCAGCCAAGACGTAGCGGGAAAGACCCAGTACTTC.

This chain links TRBV5-6 with TRBJ2-7; tentative D call: TRBD1 (5 bases). Trimming removed 3 bases at V and 3 bases at J, with 13 bases between. Germline CDR1 reads SGHDT; CDR2 reads YYEEEE. The CDR3 totals 14 residues. The CDR3 spells CASSSVSRVYEQYF. The CDR3 bases are TGTGCCAGCAGCTCTGTTAGCAGGGTCTACGAGCAGTACTTC.

This CDR3 is CASSQTWSEAFF. CDR3 nucleotides: TGTGCCAGCAGCCAAACCTGGAGTGAAGCTTTCTTT. The chain combines TRBV14 with TRBJ1-1; D gene ambiguous. This CDR3 contains 12 residues. Germline lookup yields CDR1 SGHDN and CDR2 FVKESK. V gave up 2 bases and J gave up 7 bases, with 8 bases separating them.

The gene calls are TRBV7-9 and TRBJ2-2, with a tentative D call TRBD1 (5 bases). CDR1 SEHNR and CDR2 FQNEAQ come from the germline V gene (reference sequence). The length of the CDR3 is 13 residues. The germline V and J ends were trimmed by 1 base and 15 bases, with 15 bases remaining between them. The CDR3 bases are TGTGCCAGCAGCTTAGGTGCACTGGCAGGGATGTTTTTT. Its protein product is CASSLGALAGMFF.

V usage is TRBV5-1 and J usage is TRBJ1-6; D not certain. Germline assignment: CDR1 SGHRS and CDR2 YFSETQ. The CDR3 totals 13 residues. V was pared by 0 bases and J by 10 bases, with 8 bases between. The CDR3 reads CASSLAGYSPLHF. In nucleotides, the CDR3 is TGCGCCAGCAGCTTGGCCGGGTACTCACCCCTCCACTTT.

The chain links TRBV18 to TRBJ2-7; 8 positions match TRBD1. CDR3 length: 14 amino acids. V was pared by 6 bases and J by 3 bases, with 7 bases of the junction left unmatched. From germline, CDR1 is KGHSH and CDR2 LQKENI. The CDR3 nucleotides are TGTGCCAGCTCCCGGGAACAGGGGGTCTACGAGCAGTACTTC. Amino acids: CASSREQGVYEQYF.

This rearrangement joins TRBV6-4 to TRBJ2-1; 10 nucleotides match TRBD2. Germline CDR1 is MRHNA and CDR2 is SNTAGT. The V gene end was trimmed by 6 bases and the J gene end by 7 bases; junction bases not matched to a gene: 9. This CDR3 is 15 amino acids long. DNA of the CDR3: TGTGCCAGCAGACCCGAGGCTAGCGGGGGTAATGAGCAGTTCTTC. It specifies CASRPEASGGNEQFF.

The chain uses TRBV24-1 and TRBJ2-7; 9 bases map to TRBD1. V dropped 4 bases and J dropped 2; count of bases not matched to a gene: 14. Germline CDR1 and CDR2: KGHDR and SFDVKD. The CDR3 sequence is 18 residues long. For the CDR3, the DNA is TGTGCCACCAGTGAAGGGACAGGGTCCCACCACCTTACCTACGAGCAGTACGTC. This encodes CATSEGTGSHHLTYEQYV.

The rearrangement links TRBV5-4 to TRBJ1-2; 8 nucleotides line up with TRBD1. The V and J ends lost 0 bases and 5 bases, in that order; junction bases with no gene match: 9. The CDR3 consists of 16 residues. Germline values: CDR1 SGHNT, CDR2 YYREEE (reference sequence). The CDR3 DNA sequence: TGTGCCAGCAGCTTGGCCGGGGCAGGGGGCGATTATGGCTACACCTTC. Protein: CASSLAGAGGDYGYTF.

This chain links TRBV5-1 with TRBJ1-3; unclear D gene. The CDR3 totals 13 residues. The V end lost 5 bases, the J end lost 4 bases, and 10 bases lay between the germline ends. Germline V gene lookup returns CDR1 SGHRS and CDR2 YFSETQ. This CDR3 is CASSLSVGNTIYF. The CDR3 nucleotides read TGCGCCAGCAGTTTGTCCGTCGGAAACACCATATATTTT.

The J gene is TRBJ1-2, the V gene TRBV5-1; 8 bases agree with TRBD1. Looked up from germline, CDR1 is SGHRS and CDR2 is YFSETQ. With 0 bases clipped from V and 3 bases from J, the junction kept 4 bases outside the gene matches. The CDR3 totals 15 residues. CDR3 DNA: TGCGCCAGCAGCTTGGCCCCAGGGGGCGACTATGGCTACACCTTC. Translated, it gives CASSLAPGGDYGYTF.

This clone has just one count. This chain joins TRBV5-6 and TRBJ2-1; a weak D match, TRBD2 (6 bases). V was clipped by 5 bases and J by 7 bases, with 19 bases between them. CDR1 and CDR2 from the germline V gene are SGHDT and YYEEEE. CDR3 length equals 15 residues. The CDR3 DNA is TGTGCCAGCAGAATGAGGGAGGTCTATGGAAATGAGCAGTTCTTC. Translation: CASRMREVYGNEQFF.

The chain links TRBV7-2 to TRBJ2-2; TRBD2 aligns across 7 bases. The V and J ends lost 5 bases and 3 bases, in that order; junction bases with no gene match: 18. Germline V gives CDR1 SGHTA, CDR2 FQGNSA. The CDR3 has 19 amino acids. This CDR3 reads CASSPLAVVGRGHTGELFF. CDR3 bases: TGTGCCAGCAGCCCCCTAGCGGTGGTAGGAAGGGGCCACACCGGGGAGCTGTTTTTT. The entire variable domain, with the rest obtained from reference TRBV7-2 and TRBJ2-2, is as follows: GAGVSQSPSNKVTEKGKDVELRCDPISGHTALYWYRQSLGQGLEFLIYFQGNSAPDKSGLPSDRFSAERTGGSVSTLTIQRTQQEDSAVYLCASSPLAVVGRGHTGELFFGEGSRLTVL.

Here the CDR3 reads CASSSGAYGYTF. CDR3 DNA sequence: TGTGCCAGCAGTTCAGGGGCCTATGGCTACACCTTC. The V call is TRBV28, the J call TRBJ1-2; TRBD1 might be the D (6 bases). Germline CDR1 MDHEN, CDR2 SYDVKM. The length of the CDR3 is 12 residues. The V end lost 4 bases, the J end lost 4 bases, and 7 bases lay between the germline ends.

J is TRBJ2-4 and V is TRBV7-8, with D perhaps matching TRBD2 (5 bases). The CDR3 contains 13 residues. Deletions cut 5 bases from V and 3 bases from J, with 8 bases between. CDR1 and CDR2 from the germline V gene are SGHVS and FQNEAQ. The CDR3 here is CASSPAGKNIQYF. CDR3 DNA sequence: TGTGCCAGCAGCCCGGCGGGCAAAAACATTCAGTACTTC.

Details on this clone: At one end, the junction sequence differs from germline, possibly due to a read error. V and J are TRBV11-2 and TRBJ2-5, with TRBD1 as a possible D gene (5 bases). Germline values: CDR1 SGHAT, CDR2 FQNNGV. CDR3 size: 14 residues. The CDR3 nucleotides are TGTGTCAGCAGTTCTCAGGGTTTAGGGGAGACCCAGTACTTC. Amino acids: CVSSSQGLGETQYF. The full variable domain, rest sourced from reference TRBV11-2 and TRBJ2-5, is EAGVAQSPRYKIIEKRQSVAFWCNPISGHATLYWYQQILGQGPKLLIQFQNNGVVDDSQLPKDRFSAERLKGVDSTLKIQPAKLEDSAVYLCVSSSQGLGETQYFGPGTRLLVL.

The chain couples TRBV9 to TRBJ1-2; TRBD1 agrees at 7 bases. The CDR3 consists of 12 residues. Germline V CDR1 and CDR2: SGDLS, YYNGEE. The junction had 7 bases not matched to a gene; V was cut back by 4 bases and J by 10 bases. For the CDR3, the DNA is TGTGCCAGCAGCTCGAGCGACAGGGCCTACACCTTC. Translation: CASSSSDRAYTF. The full variable domain, its missing parts supplied by reference TRBV9 and TRBJ1-2, is DSGVTQTPKHLITATGQRVTLRCSPRSGDLSVYWYQQSLDQGLQFLIQYYNGEERAKGNILERFSAQQFPDLHSELNLSSLELGDSALYFCASSSSDRAYTFGSGTRLTVV.

V usage is TRBV2 and J usage is TRBJ2-1; 7 positions match TRBD1. CDR3 length: 14 residues. Trimming removed 10 bases from V and 1 base from J; junction bases left unmatched: 7. Germline lookup yields CDR1 SNHLY and CDR2 FYNNEI. CDR3 in DNA: TGTGCCATCCGACAGGGTGAGTCCTACAATGAGCAGTTCTTC. Translated, it gives CAIRQGESYNEQFF.